This T cell receptor beta chain came from a study of blood T cell repertoires in COVID-19. Study summary: The United States, Italy and Spain were the sources of the acute and convalescent COVID-19 samples. Sample material is recorded as cDNA or gDNA derived from T cells, B-cell-depleted T cells, or PBMCs.

Authors' methods: The authors estimated nucleated cell counts from reference gene primer amplification. Sequencing was performed with immunoSEQ multiplex PCR; in TCRdb, only in-frame clones are kept and a portion is missing. V and J calls and clone size are given by that table; D and trimming were obtained from the DNA. The table records 30,000 to 35,000 clones, around 90% of them present only once. The trim removed 1 base at V and 1 base at J, leaving 3 bases unmatched. CDR3 length equals 16 residues. Germline V gene lookup returns CDR1 SEHNR and CDR2 FQNEAQ (reference sequence). Sequencing was carried out using peripheral blood. The source of this sequence is a human donor with active COVID-19. The donor label of this sample is uncertain. The rearrangement links TRBV7-9 to TRBJ2-3, with 9 nucleotides matching TRBD2. This CDR3 reads CASSLVPSGGTDTQYF. The CDR3 DNA reads TGTGCCAGCAGCTTAGTCCCTAGCGGGGGCACAGATACGCAGTATTTT. Full variable domain (outside the CDR3, taken from reference TRBV7-9 and TRBJ2-3): DTGVSQNPRHKITKRGQNVTFRCDPISEHNRLYWYRQTLGQGPEFLTYFQNEAQLEKSRLLSDRFSAERPKGSFSTLEIQRTEQGDSAMYLCASSLVPSGGTDTQYFGPGTRLTVL.